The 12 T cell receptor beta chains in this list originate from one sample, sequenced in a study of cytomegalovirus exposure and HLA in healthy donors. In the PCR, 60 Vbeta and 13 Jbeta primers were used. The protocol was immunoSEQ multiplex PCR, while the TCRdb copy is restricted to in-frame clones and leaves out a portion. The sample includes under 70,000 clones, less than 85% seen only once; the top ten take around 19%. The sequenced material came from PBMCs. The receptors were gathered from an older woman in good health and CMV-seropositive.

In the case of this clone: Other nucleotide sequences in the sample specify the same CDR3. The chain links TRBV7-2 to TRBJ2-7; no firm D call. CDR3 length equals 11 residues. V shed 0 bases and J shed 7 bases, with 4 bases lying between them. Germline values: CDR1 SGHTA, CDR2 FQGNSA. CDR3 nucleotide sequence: TGTGCCAGCAGCTTAGCGACAGAGCAGTACTTC. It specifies CASSLATEQYF. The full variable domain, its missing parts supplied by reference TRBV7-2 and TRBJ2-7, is GAGVSQSPSNKVTEKGKDVELRCDPISGHTALYWYRQSLGQGLEFLIYFQGNSAPDKSGLPSDRFSAERTGGSVSTLTIQRTQQEDSAVYLCASSLATEQYFGPGTRLTVT.

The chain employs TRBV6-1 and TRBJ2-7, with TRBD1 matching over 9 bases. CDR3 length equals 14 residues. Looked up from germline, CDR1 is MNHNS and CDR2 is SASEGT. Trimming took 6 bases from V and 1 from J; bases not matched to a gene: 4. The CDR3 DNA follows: TGTGCCAGCAGGAAGGGACAGGGATCCTACGAGCAGTACTTC. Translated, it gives CASRKGQGSYEQYF.

CDR3 sequence reads: CASSSDGQGVITEAFF. The CDR3 bases are TGTGCCAGCAGCTCGGACGGACAGGGGGTGATCACTGAAGCTTTCTTT. The V and J genes are TRBV7-6 and TRBJ1-1, with 10 bases lining up with TRBD1. V shed 4 bases and J 4 bases; nucleotides not matched to a gene: 9. Per germline, CDR1 SGHVS and CDR2 FNYEAQ. The CDR3 runs 16 residues.

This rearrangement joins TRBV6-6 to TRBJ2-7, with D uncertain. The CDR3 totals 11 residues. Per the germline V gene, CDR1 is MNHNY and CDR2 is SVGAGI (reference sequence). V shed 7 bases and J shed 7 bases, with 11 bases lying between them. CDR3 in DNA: TGTGCCAGCACCGCGTCGGAGGAGCAGTACTTC. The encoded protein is CASTASEEQYF.

CDR3 nucleotides: TGTGCCAGCTCACCCACAGCGGCTAACACTGAAGCTTTCTTT. Translation: CASSPTAANTEAFF. The V call is TRBV18, the J call TRBJ1-1; D call uncertain. The V end lost 3 bases, the J end lost 2 bases, and 10 bases lay between the germline ends. The CDR3 contains 14 residues. The germline CDR1 and CDR2 sequences are KGHSH and LQKENI.

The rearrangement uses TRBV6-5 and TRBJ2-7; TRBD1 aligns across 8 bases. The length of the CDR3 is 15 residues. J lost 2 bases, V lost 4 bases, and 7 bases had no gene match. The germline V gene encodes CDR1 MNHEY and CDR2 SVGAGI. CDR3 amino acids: CASSSPGTGTYEQYF. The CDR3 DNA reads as TGTGCCAGCAGTTCGCCCGGGACAGGTACCTACGAGCAGTACTTC.

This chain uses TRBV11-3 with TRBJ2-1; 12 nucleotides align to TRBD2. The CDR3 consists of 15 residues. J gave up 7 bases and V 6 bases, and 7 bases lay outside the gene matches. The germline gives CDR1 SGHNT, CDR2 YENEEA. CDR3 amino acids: CASSRSGTSGNEQFF. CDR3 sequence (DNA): TGTGCCAGCAGTCGATCCGGGACTAGCGGGAATGAGCAGTTCTTC.

The CDR3 spells CASSPQQTGNTIYF. The CDR3 DNA reads TGTGCCAGCTCACCGCAACAGACTGGAAACACCATATATTTT. This chain uses TRBV18 with TRBJ1-3; D not resolved. The CDR3 is made up of 14 amino acids. The germline V gene has CDR1 KGHSH and CDR2 LQKENI. V lost 3 bases, J lost 2 bases, and 8 bases lay in between.

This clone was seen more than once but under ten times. The CDR3 sequence: CASSDSRTGNTEAFF. CDR3 coding DNA: TGCGCCAGCAGTGATTCGAGGACAGGGAACACTGAAGCTTTCTTT. V is TRBV10-1 and J is TRBJ1-1, with 7 bases matching TRBD1. The trim removed 3 bases at V and 1 base at J, leaving 5 bases unmatched. This CDR3 is 15 amino acids long. Germline V CDR1 and CDR2: WNHNN, SYGVQD (reference sequence).

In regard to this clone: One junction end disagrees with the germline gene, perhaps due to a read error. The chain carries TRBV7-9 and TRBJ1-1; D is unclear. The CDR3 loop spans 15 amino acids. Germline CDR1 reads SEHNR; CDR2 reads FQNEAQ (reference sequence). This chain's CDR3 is CSSSLGREGDTEAFF. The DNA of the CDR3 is TGTTCCAGCAGCTTGGGAAGGGAGGGCGACACTGAAGCTTTCTTT.

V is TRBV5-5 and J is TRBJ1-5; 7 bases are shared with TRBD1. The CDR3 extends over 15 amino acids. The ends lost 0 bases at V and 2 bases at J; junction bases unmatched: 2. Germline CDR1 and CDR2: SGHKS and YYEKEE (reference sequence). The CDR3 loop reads CASSLEGQRNQPQHF. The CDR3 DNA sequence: TGTGCCAGCAGCTTGGAGGGACAGCGCAATCAGCCCCAGCATTTT.

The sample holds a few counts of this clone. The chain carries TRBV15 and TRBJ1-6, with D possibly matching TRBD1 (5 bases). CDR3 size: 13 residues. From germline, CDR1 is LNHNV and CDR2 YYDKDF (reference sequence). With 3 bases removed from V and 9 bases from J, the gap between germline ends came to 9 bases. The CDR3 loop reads CATSRGLSSPLHF. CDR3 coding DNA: TGTGCCACCAGCAGGGGGCTTAGTTCACCCCTCCACTTT.